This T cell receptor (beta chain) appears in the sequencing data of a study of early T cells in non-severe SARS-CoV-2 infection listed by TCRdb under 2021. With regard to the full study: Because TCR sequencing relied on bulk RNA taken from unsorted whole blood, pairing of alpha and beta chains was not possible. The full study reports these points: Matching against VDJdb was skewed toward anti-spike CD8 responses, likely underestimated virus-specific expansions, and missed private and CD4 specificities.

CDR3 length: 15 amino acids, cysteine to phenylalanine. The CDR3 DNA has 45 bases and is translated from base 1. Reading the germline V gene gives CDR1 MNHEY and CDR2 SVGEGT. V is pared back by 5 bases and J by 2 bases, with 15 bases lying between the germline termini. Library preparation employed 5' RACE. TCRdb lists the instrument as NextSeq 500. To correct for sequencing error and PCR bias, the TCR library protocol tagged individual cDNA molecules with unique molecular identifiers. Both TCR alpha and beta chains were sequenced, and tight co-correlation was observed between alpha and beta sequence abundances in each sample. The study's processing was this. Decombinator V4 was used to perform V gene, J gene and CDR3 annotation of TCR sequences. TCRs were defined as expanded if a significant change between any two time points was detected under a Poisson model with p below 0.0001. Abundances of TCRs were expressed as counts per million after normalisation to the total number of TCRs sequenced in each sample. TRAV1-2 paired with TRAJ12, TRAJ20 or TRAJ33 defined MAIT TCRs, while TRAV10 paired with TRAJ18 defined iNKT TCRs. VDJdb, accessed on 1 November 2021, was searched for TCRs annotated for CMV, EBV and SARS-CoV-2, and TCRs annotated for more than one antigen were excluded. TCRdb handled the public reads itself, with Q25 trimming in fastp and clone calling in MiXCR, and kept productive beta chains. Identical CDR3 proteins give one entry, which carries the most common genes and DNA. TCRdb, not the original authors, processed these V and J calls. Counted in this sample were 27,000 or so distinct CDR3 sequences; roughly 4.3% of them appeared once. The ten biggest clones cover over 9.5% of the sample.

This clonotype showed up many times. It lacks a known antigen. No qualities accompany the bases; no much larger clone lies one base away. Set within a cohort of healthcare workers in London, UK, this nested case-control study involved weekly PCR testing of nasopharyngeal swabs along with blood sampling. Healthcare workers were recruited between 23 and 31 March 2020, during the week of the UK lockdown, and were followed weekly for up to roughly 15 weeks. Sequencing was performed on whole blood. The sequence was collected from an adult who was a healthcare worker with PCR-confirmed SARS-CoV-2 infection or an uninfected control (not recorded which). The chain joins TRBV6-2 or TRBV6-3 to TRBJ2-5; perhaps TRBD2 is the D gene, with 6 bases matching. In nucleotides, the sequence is TGTGCCAGCAGTATGACTAGGCGACTACAAGAGACCCAGTACTTC. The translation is CASSMTRRLQETQYF.